Below, 15 T cell receptor beta chains from the same sample are listed, as sequenced in a study of CD8+ T cells in alopecia areata (dated by TCRdb to the late 2010s). The time point label here, explained by the study, means: baseline before oral tofacitinib. Library prep was done by the immunoSEQ multiplex PCR assay. To provide template for TCR sequencing, every sample had RNA extracted and reverse transcribed into cDNA. As stored in TCRdb, this immuneACCESS dataset retains in-frame rearrangements with V and J assigned. A fraction of the clones does not appear; measured against another copy, unresolved V genes explain less than half of the discrepancy, and the remainder lacks a known reason. The sample has roughly 170,000 clones on record, approximately 56% of them singletons. Of the sample, 14% to 15% is held by the ten largest clones. The sample was CD4+ T cells sorted from blood, taken at week 0. The receptors stem from a human donor with alopecia areata.

A few counts support this clone. V is TRBV29-1 and J is TRBJ1-2, with 8 bases that match TRBD1. With 4 bases clipped from V and 5 bases from J, the junction kept 3 bases outside the gene matches. There are 12 residues in the CDR3. Germline loops: CDR1 SQVTM, CDR2 ANQGSEA. The CDR3 protein is CSVGDRRYGYTF. CDR3 sequence (DNA): TGCAGCGTTGGGGACAGGAGATATGGCTACACCTTC.

The table lists this clone with a few counts. The chain uses TRBV13 and TRBJ1-6, with D maybe TRBD1 (6 bases). The CDR3 totals 14 residues. The germline V gene encodes CDR1 PRHDT and CDR2 FYEKMQ (reference sequence). V was cut by 0 bases and J by 11 bases, with 11 bases left in between. The CDR3 DNA reads as TGTGCCAGCAGCTTAGGCGGGGGCTACGCACCCCTCCACTTT. It specifies CASSLGGGYAPLHF.

This clone was counted only a few times. The chain carries TRBV29-1 and TRBJ2-7; D tentatively fits TRBD1 or TRBD2 (5 bases each). This CDR3 has 13 residues. In germline, CDR1 is SQVTM, CDR2 ANQGSEA. Trimming cost V 4 bases and J 5 bases, with 15 bases left between them. The CDR3 bases are TGCAGCGTTGTGGGGGACGGTAGGCACGAGCAGTACTTC. Amino acid sequence: CSVVGDGRHEQYF.

The J gene is TRBJ1-2, the V gene TRBV6-6; 7 bases agree with TRBD1. V was pared by 6 bases and J by 7 bases, with 8 bases of the junction left unmatched. This CDR3 region has 13 residues. CDR1 MNHNY and CDR2 SVGAGI come from the germline V gene (reference sequence). The CDR3 DNA reads TGTGCCAGCAGCTCTAACAGGGGCCGTGGCTACACCTTC. Translating it yields CASSSNRGRGYTF.

On this clone itself: Other DNA sequences in the same sample also yield this CDR3. The genes are TRBV29-1 and TRBJ2-3, with a weak D call TRBD1 (6 bases). This CDR3 is built from 13 residues. Germline CDR1 is SQVTM and CDR2 is ANQGSEA. V dropped 6 bases and J dropped 3 bases, with 13 bases sitting between them. The CDR3 nucleotides read TGCAGCGTACGGGGCAGGGGTACAGATACGCAGTATTTT. Translation: CSVRGRGTDTQYF.

The chain uses TRBV5-6 and TRBJ2-4, with D perhaps TRBD2 (6 bases). V lost 0 bases and J 0 bases, leaving 16 bases between the germline ends. CDR1 is SGHDT and CDR2 is YYEEEE in the germline V gene. CDR3 length: 18 residues. CDR3 coding DNA: TGTGCCAGCAGCTTGGCGGGGGTGGGCCAACTAGCCAAAAACATTCAGTACTTC. Translation: CASSLAGVGQLAKNIQYF.

The rearrangement links TRBV29-1 to TRBJ2-5, with 8 bases identical to TRBD2. The CDR3 has 14 amino acids. Germline values: CDR1 SQVTM, CDR2 ANQGSEA. The V segment lost 4 bases and the J segment 5 bases; nucleotides outside the gene matches: 9. This chain's CDR3 is CSVAVSQRGETQYF. CDR3 bases: TGCAGCGTTGCTGTGTCTCAGCGGGGGGAGACCCAGTACTTC.

The J gene is TRBJ1-1, the V gene TRBV6-5; D call uncertain. Trimming stripped 8 bases from V and 3 bases from J, with 10 bases between. The CDR3 length is 12 residues. Germline V lookup: CDR1 MNHEY, CDR2 SVGAGI. The CDR3 protein is CASGLSHTEAFF. CDR3 DNA: TGTGCCAGCGGACTGTCCCACACTGAAGCTTTCTTT.

The chain combines TRBV29-1 with TRBJ1-1, with TRBD1 as a possible D gene (5 bases). V lost 4 bases and J lost 4, with 19 bases in between. The CDR3 has 15 residues. CDR1 and CDR2 (germline): SQVTM, ANQGSEA. Here the CDR3 reads CSVGVQWTGGTEAFF. CDR3 DNA: TGCAGCGTTGGAGTACAGTGGACCGGGGGCACTGAAGCTTTCTTT. The complete variable domain, with remaining parts taken from reference TRBV29-1 and TRBJ1-1, reads SAVISQKPSRDICQRGTSLTIQCQVDSQVTMMFWYRQQPGQSLTLIATANQGSEATYESGFVIDKFPISRPNLTFSTLTVSNMSPEDSSIYLCSVGVQWTGGTEAFFGQGTRLTVV.

The sample holds one count of this clone. The rearrangement links TRBV7-7 to TRBJ2-7; possible D gene TRBD1, 5 bases. Germline CDR1 reads SSHAT; CDR2 reads FNYEAQ (reference sequence). V lost 6 bases and J lost 5, with 23 bases in between. CDR3 size: 16 residues. The CDR3 sequence is CASSELWGQGKHEQYF. Written as DNA, the CDR3 is TGTGCCAGCAGTGAACTTTGGGGCCAGGGTAAGCACGAGCAGTACTTC.

The gene calls are TRBV7-9 and TRBJ2-1, with D hard to call. The CDR3 has 12 residues. The germline V gene has CDR1 SEHNR and CDR2 FQNEAQ (reference sequence). V was shortened by 1 base and J by 9 bases, with 7 bases between the two germline ends. The CDR3 bases are TGTGCCAGCAGCTTAGGAGAACGTGAGCAGTTCTTC. Amino acid sequence: CASSLGEREQFF.

The chain is built from TRBV11-2 and TRBJ1-5, with D hard to call. Germline CDR1 SGHAT, CDR2 FQNNGV. The CDR3 is 12 residues long. V dropped 4 bases and J dropped 4 bases, with 5 bases sitting between them. This chain's CDR3 is CASSSLNQPQHF. The DNA for the CDR3 is TGTGCCAGCAGCTCCTTGAATCAGCCCCAGCATTTT. Using reference TRBV11-2 and TRBJ1-5 for the parts outside the CDR3, the full variable domain is EAGVAQSPRYKIIEKRQSVAFWCNPISGHATLYWYQQILGQGPKLLIQFQNNGVVDDSQLPKDRFSAERLKGVDSTLKIQPAKLEDSAVYLCASSSLNQPQHFGDGTRLSIL.

This clone was seen a few times. The chain combines TRBV5-5 with TRBJ1-1; D is unclear. Per germline, CDR1 SGHKS and CDR2 YYEKEE (reference sequence). CDR3 length equals 15 residues. Trimming removed 4 bases at V and 0 bases at J, with 13 bases between. CDR3 loop: CASSPLSRVNTEAFF. CDR3 DNA sequence: TGTGCCAGCAGCCCTCTTTCTAGAGTGAACACTGAAGCTTTCTTT.

This clone was counted a few times. The chain employs TRBV20-1 and TRBJ1-1, with D uncertain. Trimming pared 3 bases from V and 8 bases from J, leaving 10 bases between. In germline, CDR1 is DFQATT, CDR2 SNEGSKA (reference sequence). The CDR3 extends over 11 amino acids. The CDR3 reads CSASGSGEAFF. Here the CDR3 DNA reads TGCAGTGCTAGCGGCTCTGGGGAAGCTTTCTTT.

J is TRBJ2-1 and V is TRBV7-6; 8 positions agree with TRBD2. In germline, CDR1 is SGHVS, CDR2 FNYEAQ. The CDR3 spans 15 residues. V lost 5 bases to trimming and J lost 5 bases; unmatched junction nucleotides: 8. Here the CDR3 DNA reads TGTGCCAGCAGCGTCCGGGGGGGCCGCAACAATGAGCAGTTCTTC. Encoded protein: CASSVRGGRNNEQFF.